One sample yielded the 30 T cell receptor beta chains listed below, sequenced in a study of shared clonotypes between healthy human individuals (dated by TCRdb to 2018 to 2020). The library was built by means of the immunoSEQ multiplex PCR assay. TCRdb obtained this table from immuneACCESS and retained in-frame rearrangements with V and J assigned. These tables miss some clones; where compared with another copy, unresolved V genes account for less than half of the shortfall, and the remainder is unexplained. The sample table holds around 1.5 million clones, of which roughly 98% were seen once. Approximately 0.44% of the sample comes from the top ten. The specimen sequenced was naive CD4+ T cells sorted from blood. The cell subset or site label corresponds to: CD45RA+ positively selected. These receptors originate from a man between 25 and 39 years old in good health.

The genes are TRBV28 and TRBJ1-5, with D possibly TRBD1 on 5 matching bases. CDR3 size: 14 residues. V was trimmed by 10 bases and J by 4 bases, leaving 17 bases between them. Germline V gene lookup returns CDR1 MDHEN and CDR2 SYDVKM. The CDR3 region is CATLRGRSNQPQHF. CDR3 bases: TGTGCCACTTTAAGGGGACGATCTAATCAGCCCCAGCATTTT.

The J gene is TRBJ2-3, the V gene TRBV5-4; 9 bases match TRBD2. CDR3 size: 15 residues. Trimming cost V 4 bases and J 2 bases; bases outside gene matches: 5. The germline gives CDR1 SGHNT, CDR2 YYREEE (reference sequence). This chain's CDR3 is CASSLSGSFTDTQYF. CDR3 nucleotides: TGTGCCAGCAGCCTTAGCGGGAGTTTCACAGATACGCAGTATTTT.

The genes are TRBV6-6 and TRBJ2-3; D is ambiguous. The germline gives CDR1 MNHNY, CDR2 SVGAGI (reference sequence). This CDR3 is built from 13 residues. The V end lost 6 bases, the J end lost 14 bases, and 21 bases lay between the germline ends. CDR3 coding DNA: TGTGCCAGCAGGCAGACCAATAAGAACCCGGCGTATTTT. It specifies CASRQTNKNPAYF.

The gene calls are TRBV5-1 and TRBJ1-4, with D unresolved. The germline V gene encodes CDR1 SGHRS and CDR2 YFSETQ. Between the trimmed V and J ends, which lost 0 bases and 0 bases, there was a span of 9 bases. The CDR3 has 16 amino acids. The CDR3 loop reads CASSLEAGSTNEKLFF. The CDR3 DNA is TGCGCCAGCAGCTTGGAGGCCGGCTCAACTAATGAAAAACTGTTTTTT.

This sequence joins TRBV7-8 and TRBJ1-2; unclear D gene. The CDR3 has 14 amino acids. Germline V gene sequence: CDR1 SGHVS, CDR2 FQNEAQ. The germline V and J ends were trimmed by 1 base and 4 bases, with 10 bases remaining between them. CDR3 sequence (DNA): TGTGCCAGCAGCTTAGGGAGGGAATCCTATGGCTACACCTTC. Translated, it gives CASSLGRESYGYTF.

The chain combines TRBV4-1 with TRBJ2-7; no definite D call. Deletions cut 3 bases from V and 7 bases from J, with 19 bases between. CDR1 and CDR2 from the germline V gene are MGHRA and YSYEKL. The CDR3 sequence is 15 residues long. CDR3 nucleotides: TGCGCCAGCAGCCACACCCTCGGCTTTCCTCGAGAGCAGTACTTC. The encoded protein is CASSHTLGFPREQYF.

The chain joins TRBV9 to TRBJ2-3; TRBD1 aligns across 9 bases. The CDR3 length is 15 residues. Trimming cost V 3 bases and J 1 base; bases outside gene matches: 3. The germline V gene has CDR1 SGDLS and CDR2 YYNGEE. The CDR3 DNA sequence: TGTGCCAGCAGCGCCCGGGACAGGGGCACAGATACGCAGTATTTT. It specifies CASSARDRGTDTQYF.

The V call is TRBV6-1, the J call TRBJ1-1, with D perhaps TRBD1 (5 bases). Germline CDR1 reads MNHNS; CDR2 reads SASEGT. There are 14 residues in the CDR3. The V end was cut by 4 bases, the J end by 1 base, with 10 bases between. This chain's CDR3 is CASSVGRTNTEAFF. DNA of the CDR3: TGTGCCAGCAGTGTGGGACGGACGAACACTGAAGCTTTCTTT.

V is TRBV6-5 and J is TRBJ1-5; 7 bases align to TRBD1. The CDR3 sequence is 16 residues long. CDR1 MNHEY and CDR2 SVGAGI come from the germline V gene. V lost 4 bases to trimming and J lost 3 bases; unmatched junction nucleotides: 9. The CDR3 DNA follows: TGTGCCAGCAGTTCCAGTAAGGGGGCCCCCAATCAGCCCCAGCATTTT. It encodes CASSSSKGAPNQPQHF.

Turning to this clone: The same CDR3 is also encoded by other DNA sequences in this sample. The V gene is TRBV29-1, the J gene TRBJ2-5; D not resolved. The CDR3 consists of 10 residues. CDR1 and CDR2 from the germline V gene are SQVTM and ANQGSEA. Between the trimmed V and J ends, which lost 6 bases and 3 bases, there was a span of 5 bases. CDR3 coding DNA: TGCAGCGTGGCAGAAGAGACCCAGTACTTC. The encoded protein is CSVAEETQYF.

This clone was observed a single time. The chain uses TRBV27 and TRBJ2-7; possible D gene TRBD2, 5 bases. The length of the CDR3 is 15 residues. Trimming removed 6 bases at V and 7 bases at J, with 22 bases between. Germline V CDR1 and CDR2: MNHEY, SMNVEV (reference sequence). In DNA, the CDR3 is TGTGCCAGCAGCAGACACCACGGTCCCCCGGGAGAGCAGTACTTC. Protein: CASSRHHGPPGEQYF.

This chain joins TRBV6-1 and TRBJ1-1, with D uncertain. The CDR3 contains 16 residues. Trimming removed 2 bases at V and 3 bases at J, with 16 bases between. Germline assignment: CDR1 MNHNS and CDR2 SASEGT. CDR3 sequence: CASSERRLGIDTEAFF. The CDR3 DNA is TGTGCCAGCAGTGAACGCCGATTGGGGATCGACACTGAAGCTTTCTTT.

CDR3 in amino acids: CASSDSGGRETQYF. The DNA for the CDR3 is TGTGCCAGCAGCGATTCAGGGGGCCGAGAGACCCAGTACTTC. The chain has TRBV7-2 and TRBJ2-5, with 8 bases aligning to TRBD1. V shed 5 bases and J 4 bases; nucleotides not matched to a gene: 6. The CDR3 consists of 14 residues. Germline CDR1 reads SGHTA; CDR2 reads FQGNSA. Variable domain in full (rest from reference TRBV7-2 and TRBJ2-5): GAGVSQSPSNKVTEKGKDVELRCDPISGHTALYWYRQSLGQGLEFLIYFQGNSAPDKSGLPSDRFSAERTGGSVSTLTIQRTQQEDSAVYLCASSDSGGRETQYFGPGTRLLVL.

The chain uses TRBV4-1 and TRBJ2-1; 16 bases are a match to TRBD2. The trim removed 5 bases at V and 7 bases at J, leaving 5 bases unmatched. This CDR3 is built from 16 residues. The germline V gene has CDR1 MGHRA and CDR2 YSYEKL. CDR3 DNA: TGCGCCAGCAGCTTCGGGACTAGCGGGAGGGCTAATGAGCAGTTCTTC. Amino acids: CASSFGTSGRANEQFF.

The chain couples TRBV15 to TRBJ2-5, with 8 nucleotides matching TRBD1. V was pared by 1 base and J by 4 bases, with 5 bases of the junction left unmatched. Germline CDR1 is LNHNV and CDR2 is YYDKDF (reference sequence). The CDR3 has 15 residues. CDR3 sequence reads: CATSRARGPIETQYF. CDR3 DNA sequence: TGTGCCACCAGCAGAGCCAGGGGGCCCATAGAGACCCAGTACTTC.

About this clone itself: Other DNA sequences within the sample encode an identical CDR3. The chain employs TRBV11-2 and TRBJ2-1, with D unclear. Germline CDR1 and CDR2: SGHAT and FQNNGV. This CDR3 contains 15 residues. Trimming left V 5 bases short and J 0 bases short, with 11 bases between. CDR3 DNA sequence: TGTGCCAGCAGCCTTTCCTCGGGCTCCTACAATGAGCAGTTCTTC. It specifies CASSLSSGSYNEQFF.

The rearrangement joins TRBV28 to TRBJ1-3; D call uncertain. From germline, CDR1 is MDHEN and CDR2 SYDVKM. V was clipped by 10 bases and J by 0 bases, with 16 bases between them. The CDR3 is made up of 15 amino acids. The CDR3 nucleotides are TGTGCCACCAACCGGTTTGGCAGCTCTGGAAACACCATATATTTT. Translation gives CATNRFGSSGNTIYF.

This chain joins TRBV6-6 and TRBJ1-5, with 9 bases that match TRBD1. The CDR3 is made up of 16 amino acids. CDR1 and CDR2 from the germline V gene are MNHNY and SVGAGI (reference sequence). The V and J ends lost 2 bases and 5 bases, in that order; junction bases with no gene match: 7. The CDR3 DNA sequence: TGTGCCAGCAGTTACCAAGGGACAGGGTTTGATCAGCCCCAGCATTTT. Translated: CASSYQGTGFDQPQHF.

Written as DNA, the CDR3 is TGTGCCAGCTCACTGACAGAAATCATGAACACTGAAGCTTTCTTT. Translating it yields CASSLTEIMNTEAFF. This chain links TRBV18 with TRBJ1-1; tentatively, D is TRBD1 (5 bases). Germline CDR1 KGHSH, CDR2 LQKENI. The CDR3 sequence is 15 residues long. Trimming removed 4 bases from V and 0 bases from J, with 12 bases in between.

This chain links TRBV20-1 with TRBJ1-1, with TRBD1 as a possible D gene (5 bases). Trimming cost V 4 bases and J 4 bases, with 7 bases left between them. From germline, CDR1 is DFQATT and CDR2 SNEGSKA (reference sequence). The CDR3 has 11 amino acids. The CDR3, as DNA: TGCAGTGCTACAGGGATCACTGAAGCTTTCTTT. Translated: CSATGITEAFF.

The rearrangement uses TRBV10-2 and TRBJ1-1; unclear D gene. Germline V CDR1 and CDR2: WSHSY, SAAADI. This CDR3 is built from 13 residues. V gave up 2 bases and J gave up 5 bases, with 9 bases separating them. CDR3 amino acids: CASSEGQRTEAFF. The CDR3 region has the DNA TGCGCCAGCAGTGAGGGCCAGAGGACTGAAGCTTTCTTT.

Turning to this clone: The same CDR3 also results from other DNA sequences found in this sample. The chain employs TRBV29-1 and TRBJ2-7; 7 nucleotides match TRBD2. Germline assignment: CDR1 SQVTM and CDR2 ANQGSEA. This CDR3 is 12 amino acids long. V was clipped by 1 base and J by 4 bases; unmatched bases: 1. The CDR3 sequence is CSVEGEGYEQYF. The DNA of the CDR3 is TGCAGCGTTGAAGGGGAGGGGTACGAGCAGTACTTC.

The chain combines TRBV28 with TRBJ1-5, with 7 nucleotides matching TRBD1. The CDR3 runs 14 residues. The J segment lost 7 bases and the V segment lost 2 bases, leaving 5 bases of the junction unmatched. Looked up from germline, CDR1 is MDHEN and CDR2 is SYDVKM. The CDR3 coding sequence is TGTGCCAGCAGTTTACAGGGGGTCGGCCAGCCCCAGCATTTT. Its translation is CASSLQGVGQPQHF. Full variable domain (rest looked up from reference TRBV28 and TRBJ1-5): DVKVTQSSRYLVKRTGEKVFLECVQDMDHENMFWYRQDPGLGLRLIYFSYDVKMKEKGDIPEGYSVSREKKERFSLILESASTNQTSMYLCASSLQGVGQPQHFGDGTRLSIL.

The chain uses TRBV5-1 and TRBJ2-7; TRBD2 is a possible D gene (6 bases). V was cut by 2 bases and J by 2 bases, with 11 bases left in between. Looked up from germline, CDR1 is SGHRS and CDR2 is YFSETQ. This CDR3 has 14 amino acids. Here the CDR3 DNA reads TGCGCCAGCAGCTTCGGGAGCCCAGCCTACGAGCAGTACTTC. It specifies CASSFGSPAYEQYF.

In nucleotides, the CDR3 is TGTGCCAGCAGCTTAGCTCCCGACAGGTATACAAACTACGAGCAGTACTTC. Encoded protein: CASSLAPDRYTNYEQYF. V is TRBV7-2 and J is TRBJ2-7; D is possibly TRBD1 (6 bases). The CDR3 has 17 residues. V was pared by 0 bases and J by 3 bases, with 18 bases between. Germline loops: CDR1 SGHTA, CDR2 FQGNSA.

This sequence joins TRBV6-6 and TRBJ2-7, with 13 bases identical to TRBD2. This CDR3 contains 15 residues. J gave up 5 bases and V 4 bases, and 5 bases lay outside the gene matches. Germline V lookup: CDR1 MNHNY, CDR2 SVGAGI (reference sequence). The DNA of the CDR3 is TGTGCCAGCAGTTCCCGACTAGCGGGAGGACACGAGCAGTACTTC. Amino acid sequence: CASSSRLAGGHEQYF.

The V call is TRBV18, the J call TRBJ1-3; D call uncertain. The CDR3 is 16 residues long. V was clipped by 0 bases and J by 4 bases, with 13 bases between them. Germline lookup yields CDR1 KGHSH and CDR2 LQKENI. CDR3 in amino acids: CASSPPEKAWGNTIYF. The CDR3 nucleotides are TGTGCCAGCTCACCACCTGAAAAGGCGTGGGGAAACACCATATATTTT.

A word on this clone: One end of the junction is discordant with germline, which a read error may explain. V and J are TRBV7-7 and TRBJ2-7, with TRBD2 matching 10 bases. The CDR3 extends over 14 amino acids. The germline gives CDR1 SSHAT, CDR2 FNYEAQ (reference sequence). The CDR3 DNA follows: TGTGCTAGCAGCTTATCTAGCGGGAGCTACGGGCAGTACTTC. Protein sequence: CASSLSSGSYGQYF.

This clone came up once. The rearrangement joins TRBV28 to TRBJ2-3; 7 nucleotides align to TRBD2. CDR1 and CDR2 from the germline V gene are MDHEN and SYDVKM. The CDR3 is made up of 16 amino acids. J gave up 1 base and V 3 bases, and 7 bases lay outside the gene matches. Here the CDR3 DNA reads TGTGCCAGCAGTTTCATGCAGGGAGGGGGCACAGATACGCAGTATTTT. This sequence encodes CASSFMQGGGTDTQYF.

The CDR3: CASGRGMNTEAFF. As DNA, the CDR3 is TGTGCCAGTGGTAGGGGCATGAACACTGAAGCTTTCTTT. The gene calls are TRBV11-3 and TRBJ1-1, with a possible D match to TRBD1 (5 bases). The CDR3 runs to 13 residues. The V and J ends lost 9 bases and 0 bases respectively, with 11 bases between them. The V gene's germline CDR1 is SGHNT and CDR2 YENEEA.